This T cell receptor beta chain is drawn from a study of radiation and T cells in renal cell carcinoma. Described treatment: treatment-naive control, cytoreductive nephrectomy. V was clipped by 1 base and J by 5 bases, with 14 bases between them. The CDR3 runs to 15 residues. CDR1 and CDR2 (germline): SEHNR, FQNEAQ (reference sequence). This table comes from immunoSEQ multiplex PCR, and its TCRdb copy is limited to in-frame clones, with some not included. The repertoire has 15,000 or so clones, 58% of them found once; the top ten carry 9.7%. The chain is built from TRBV7-9 and TRBJ2-5, with D possibly TRBD1 on 6 matching bases. The TCR comes from a middle-aged man with renal cell carcinoma. Sample: tumor tissue, taken from a patient whose treatment was nephrectomy without radiotherapy. The CDR3 here is CASSLDGGLIETQYF. Here the CDR3 DNA reads TGTGCCAGCAGCTTAGATGGGGGCTTGATCGAGACCCAGTACTTC.